Listed here are 18 T cell receptor beta chains from one sample, sequenced in a study of blood T cell repertoires in COVID-19. Sequencing used immunoSEQ multiplex PCR; TCRdb keeps in-frame clones, though not all of them. The table includes about 410,000 clones, approximately 90% detected once. Sequences were obtained from peripheral blood. These receptors were collected from a woman aged 25 to 39 with active or convalescent COVID-19.

The chain has TRBV7-9 and TRBJ1-2; D might be TRBD1 (6 bases). Germline V gene sequence: CDR1 SEHNR, CDR2 FQNEAQ (reference sequence). The CDR3 loop spans 15 amino acids. Trimming shortened V by 5 bases and J by 4 bases, and 17 bases separated the two germline ends. The chain's CDR3 is CASSLRQDGFYGYTF. CDR3 DNA sequence: TGTGCCAGCAGCCTACGACAGGACGGATTCTATGGCTACACCTTC.

This chain connects TRBV5-4 to TRBJ1-3; D unclear. CDR1 and CDR2 (germline): SGHNT, YYREEE (reference sequence). Trimming left V 4 bases short and J 3 bases short, with 8 bases between. The CDR3 sequence is 13 residues long. The CDR3 is CASSRGGGNTIYF. The CDR3 DNA is TGTGCCAGCAGCCGGGGTGGTGGAAACACCATATATTTT.

V usage is TRBV29-1 and J usage is TRBJ1-2; D is undetermined. Germline CDR1 SQVTM, CDR2 ANQGSEA. This CDR3 comprises 11 residues. Trimming left V 1 base short and J 4 bases short, with 4 bases between. The CDR3 spells CSVEVVYGYTF. The CDR3, as DNA: TGCAGCGTTGAAGTAGTCTATGGCTACACCTTC. Full variable domain (rest looked up from reference TRBV29-1 and TRBJ1-2): SAVISQKPSRDICQRGTSLTIQCQVDSQVTMMFWYRQQPGQSLTLIATANQGSEATYESGFVIDKFPISRPNLTFSTLTVSNMSPEDSSIYLCSVEVVYGYTFGSGTRLTVV.

The chain employs TRBV2 and TRBJ2-3; 9 bases map to TRBD1. The CDR3 runs to 15 residues. CDR1 is SNHLY and CDR2 is FYNNEI in the germline V gene. With 6 bases clipped from V and 1 base from J, the junction kept 5 bases outside the gene matches. The CDR3 is CASSPRDRGTDTQYF. The CDR3 DNA follows: TGTGCCAGCAGCCCAAGGGACAGGGGCACAGATACGCAGTATTTT.

This rearrangement joins TRBV2 to TRBJ1-2, with TRBD1 matching 7 bases. The CDR3 extends over 16 amino acids. The V and J ends lost 1 base and 4 bases, in that order; junction bases with no gene match: 9. Germline CDR1 and CDR2: SNHLY and FYNNEI. The CDR3 here is CASSEGDSRTPYGYTF. The CDR3 coding sequence is TGTGCCAGCAGTGAAGGGGACAGCCGCACCCCCTATGGCTACACCTTC.

This chain uses TRBV25-1 with TRBJ1-2; D not certain. V was trimmed by 3 bases and J by 2 bases, leaving 7 bases between them. The germline V gene encodes CDR1 MGHDK and CDR2 SYGVNS. The CDR3 loop spans 13 amino acids. In nucleotides, the CDR3 is TGTGCCAGCAGTGAGCCGGGGAACTATGGCTACACCTTC. Its translation: CASSEPGNYGYTF.

The V and J genes are TRBV11-2 and TRBJ2-5; 9 bases match TRBD2. Germline-derived CDR1 and CDR2 are SGHAT and FQNNGV. Unmatched junction bases numbered 10, after V lost 4 bases and J lost 4 bases. The CDR3 spans 16 residues. The CDR3 sequence is CASSSFNSGSTETQYF. DNA for the CDR3: TGTGCCAGCAGCTCATTCAATAGCGGGAGCACAGAGACCCAGTACTTC.

This chain links TRBV2 with TRBJ2-1, with 10 bases that match TRBD2. V gave up 6 bases and J gave up 6 bases; unmatched junction bases: 8. CDR3 length equals 15 residues. The germline gives CDR1 SNHLY, CDR2 FYNNEI. The CDR3: CASREREGIVNEQFF. CDR3 nucleotide sequence: TGTGCCAGCAGGGAGCGGGAGGGAATTGTCAATGAGCAGTTCTTC. Based on the CDR3 plus reference TRBV2 and TRBJ2-1, the full variable domain is EPEVTQTPSHQVTQMGQEVILRCVPISNHLYFYWYRQILGQKVEFLVSFYNNEISEKSEIFDDQFSVERPDGSNFTLKIRSTKLEDSAMYFCASREREGIVNEQFFGPGTRLTVL.

The V call is TRBV27, the J call TRBJ2-7; tentative D call: TRBD1 (6 bases). CDR3 size: 14 residues. CDR1 MNHEY and CDR2 SMNVEV come from the germline V gene (reference sequence). Trimming stripped 0 bases from V and 4 bases from J, with 10 bases between. CDR3 DNA sequence: TGTGCCAGCAGTTTATCTAACACAGGGTACGAGCAGTACTTC. Its translation: CASSLSNTGYEQYF.

This chain joins TRBV6-1 and TRBJ1-5, with D tentatively TRBD1 (6 bases). The germline V and J ends were trimmed by 2 bases and 5 bases, with 19 bases remaining between them. This CDR3 is 17 amino acids long. CDR1 and CDR2 (germline): MNHNS, SASEGT. The DNA of the CDR3 is TGTGCCAGCAGTGAATTCACCCTTACAGGGTGGGATCAGCCCCAGCATTTT. Translating gives CASSEFTLTGWDQPQHF.

The chain employs TRBV28 and TRBJ2-1, with D possibly TRBD1 on 5 matching bases. CDR1 is MDHEN, CDR2 SYDVKM, per germline. The CDR3 loop spans 16 amino acids. Trimming pared 6 bases from V and 1 base from J, leaving 16 bases between. In DNA, the CDR3 is TGTGCCAGCAGCCCAACCCAGGGTGTATCCTACAATGAGCAGTTCTTC. Translation: CASSPTQGVSYNEQFF.

This clone was detected once. CDR3 bases: TGTGCCAGCAGCCAAGGGTGGCGGGGTACCTACAATGAGCAGTTCTTC. The encoded protein is CASSQGWRGTYNEQFF. The V call is TRBV7-8, the J call TRBJ2-1; possible D gene TRBD2, 6 bases. V shed 5 bases and J shed 2 bases, with 16 bases lying between them. Germline V gene lookup returns CDR1 SGHVS and CDR2 FQNEAQ. The CDR3 length is 16 residues.

V and J are TRBV4-1 and TRBJ2-7; D unclear. V was pared by 0 bases and J by 3 bases, with 9 bases between. The CDR3 runs 14 residues. Germline V gives CDR1 MGHRA, CDR2 YSYEKL. CDR3 sequence reads: CASSQDNRIYEQYF. Written as DNA, the CDR3 is TGCGCCAGCAGCCAAGATAACAGAATCTACGAGCAGTACTTC.

V and J are TRBV5-1 and TRBJ2-7, with TRBD1 matching over 10 bases. This CDR3 is 20 amino acids long. The germline V gene encodes CDR1 SGHRS and CDR2 YFSETQ. V trimming: 4 bases; J trimming: 0 bases; junction bases outside the gene matches: 19. The CDR3 is CASSILQSGTGEWSSYEQYF. The CDR3, as DNA: TGCGCCAGCAGCATACTACAATCCGGGACAGGGGAATGGAGCTCCTACGAGCAGTACTTC.

The rearrangement joins TRBV9 to TRBJ1-3; TRBD1 matches at 7 bases. V lost 0 bases and J lost 4; bases outside the gene matches: 7. The CDR3 spans 16 residues. The germline V gene encodes CDR1 SGDLS and CDR2 YYNGEE. The CDR3 reads CASSVVEQGIGNTIYF. As DNA, the CDR3 is TGTGCCAGCAGCGTAGTAGAACAGGGGATCGGAAACACCATATATTTT.

This CDR3 is CASSYSGTTVWETQYF. The CDR3, as DNA: TGTGCCAGCAGTTACTCCGGGACTACGGTTTGGGAGACCCAGTACTTC. This sequence joins TRBV6-5 and TRBJ2-5; the match to TRBD2 covers 7 bases. From germline, CDR1 is MNHEY and CDR2 SVGAGI. The CDR3 loop spans 16 amino acids. The V segment lost 0 bases and the J segment 5 bases; nucleotides outside the gene matches: 9.

V gene TRBV5-6 combines with J gene TRBJ2-7; TRBD2 aligns across 9 bases. Losses at the gene ends were 0 bases for V and 7 bases for J; bases not matched to a gene: 17. Germline assignment: CDR1 SGHDT and CDR2 YYEEEE. The CDR3 has 18 amino acids. The DNA for the CDR3 is TGTGCCAGCAGCTTGGAATTCGGGGTAGCGGGAGTTTCGGAAGAGCAGTACTTC. It codes for CASSLEFGVAGVSEEQYF.

The chain joins TRBV7-2 to TRBJ2-5; a possible D gene is TRBD1 (6 bases). In germline, CDR1 is SGHTA, CDR2 FQGNSA. The length of the CDR3 is 11 residues. The ends were cut back, 6 bases at V and 5 bases at J, with 7 bases in the middle. The CDR3 DNA sequence: TGTGCCAGCAGGCAGGGGGAGACCCAGTACTTC. Its protein product is CASRQGETQYF. The complete variable domain, with remaining parts taken from reference TRBV7-2 and TRBJ2-5, reads GAGVSQSPSNKVTEKGKDVELRCDPISGHTALYWYRQSLGQGLEFLIYFQGNSAPDKSGLPSDRFSAERTGGSVSTLTIQRTQQEDSAVYLCASRQGETQYFGPGTRLLVL.